The entry that follows covers one T cell receptor beta chain sequence. Germline V gene sequence: CDR1 SGHRS, CDR2 YFSETQ. Deletions cut 4 bases from V and 0 bases from J, with 17 bases between. The CDR3 is made up of 16 amino acids. The sample is drawn from a study of control samples from healthy donors and cancer patients. Here immunoSEQ multiplex PCR was the method, and the copy in TCRdb shows in-frame clones only, minus some. The profile covers about 180,000 clones, with around 90% appearing a single time and approximately 1.4% taken by the ten largest. The origin of this receptor is a woman aged 45-59 years in good health. The material sequenced was blood. This rearrangement joins TRBV5-1 to TRBJ2-7, with TRBD2 as a possible D gene (7 bases). The CDR3 DNA reads as TGCGCCAGCAGCAAGGGGGGAGGGGCGAGCTCCTACGAGCAGTACTTC. Protein product: CASSKGGGASSYEQYF.